Listed here are 21 T cell receptor beta chains from one sample, sequenced in a study of OX40 agonist ivuxolimab in advanced cancers. The protocol was immunoSEQ multiplex PCR, while the TCRdb copy is restricted to in-frame clones and leaves out a portion. The sample yields 76,000 or so clones, about 82% seen once. The specimen comprised CD4+ or CD8+ T cells sorted from blood, sampled in a trial of the OX40 agonist ivuxolimab. These receptors originate from an adult with an advanced solid tumor such as melanoma, head and neck, liver or kidney cancer.

The chain couples TRBV28 to TRBJ1-2, with D possibly being TRBD1 (5 bases). Germline CDR1 and CDR2: MDHEN and SYDVKM. The CDR3 runs 15 residues. Trimming cost V 8 bases and J 0 bases, with 16 bases left between them. The CDR3 protein is CASADPGLSNYGYTF. The CDR3 region has the DNA TGTGCCAGCGCCGACCCGGGACTATCTAACTATGGCTACACCTTC.

V gene TRBV5-1 combines with J gene TRBJ2-7; D gene unclear. V lost 0 bases and J 0 bases, leaving 13 bases between the germline ends. This CDR3 has 16 amino acids. Germline lookup yields CDR1 SGHRS and CDR2 YFSETQ. This chain's CDR3 is CASSLDRARSSYEQYF. CDR3 DNA: TGCGCCAGCAGCTTGGATCGGGCTCGAAGCTCCTACGAGCAGTACTTC.

V and J are TRBV9 and TRBJ2-5, with TRBD2 matching 12 bases. CDR1 SGDLS and CDR2 YYNGEE come from the germline V gene. V was pared by 0 bases and J by 3 bases, with 3 bases of the junction left unmatched. The CDR3 runs 16 residues. The CDR3 DNA reads TGTGCCAGCAGCGTAGCGGCTAGCGGGGGGGAAGAGACCCAGTACTTC. It is translated as CASSVAASGGEETQYF.

The rearrangement uses TRBV7-8 and TRBJ1-1; no clear D gene. From germline, CDR1 is SGHVS and CDR2 FQNEAQ. The CDR3 has 13 residues. The V and J ends lost 1 base and 1 base respectively, with 4 bases between them. The CDR3 coding sequence is TGTGCCAGCAGCTTAGACGAGAACACTGAAGCTTTCTTT. It yields the protein CASSLDENTEAFF.

This clone came up a few times. Mismatch with germline at one junction end may stem from a read error. This chain links TRBV7-2 with TRBJ1-1, with TRBD1 as a possible D gene (5 bases). Germline V CDR1 and CDR2: SGHTA, FQGNSA. This CDR3 region has 11 residues. The CDR3 loop reads CASSWDARQTF. CDR3 nucleotide sequence: TGTGCCAGCAGCTGGGACGCGCGGCAAACCTTT.

CDR3 sequence: CSAPQWGEQFF. Here the CDR3 DNA reads TGCAGTGCCCCCCAATGGGGTGAGCAGTTCTTC. The gene calls are TRBV20-1 and TRBJ2-1; D call uncertain. The CDR3 runs 11 residues. Per the germline V gene, CDR1 is DFQATT and CDR2 is SNEGSKA (reference sequence). Trimming stripped 6 bases from V and 9 bases from J, with 12 bases between.

The J gene is TRBJ1-2, the V gene TRBV2; D ambiguous. Germline V gives CDR1 SNHLY, CDR2 FYNNEI. The germline V and J ends were trimmed by 2 bases and 5 bases, with 6 bases remaining between them. CDR3 size: 12 residues. The CDR3 DNA reads TGTGCCAGCAGTGAAATGCCGTATGGCTACACCTTC. Translating it yields CASSEMPYGYTF.

The chain carries TRBV11-2 and TRBJ2-7, with a weak D call TRBD1 (6 bases). Germline V CDR1 and CDR2: SGHAT, FQNNGV. V was shortened by 6 bases and J by 5 bases, with 14 bases between the two germline ends. The CDR3 is 13 amino acids. CDR3 bases: TGTGCCAGCAGTACAGGGTACGGGGACGAGCAGTACTTC. Its protein is CASSTGYGDEQYF.

The chain is built from TRBV7-3 and TRBJ2-5, with D possibly TRBD1 on 5 matching bases. The CDR3 sequence is 15 residues long. Germline loops: CDR1 SGHTA, CDR2 FQGTGA. Trimming cost V 4 bases and J 3 bases, with 15 bases left between them. The CDR3 DNA is TGTGCCAGCAGCTCTCTAGGACAACCCGAAGAGACCCAGTACTTC. Protein: CASSSLGQPEETQYF. The variable domain in full, completed from reference TRBV7-3 and TRBJ2-5, reads GAGVSQTPSNKVTEKGKYVELRCDPISGHTALYWYRQSLGQGPEFLIYFQGTGAADDSGLPNDRFFAVRPEGSVSTLKIQRTERGDSAVYLCASSSLGQPEETQYFGPGTRLLVL.

This clone was seen more than once but under ten times. This chain joins TRBV9 and TRBJ1-6; tentatively, D is TRBD1 (6 bases). Germline V gene data show CDR1 as SGDLS and CDR2 as YYNGEE. The CDR3 is 15 amino acids. V dropped 4 bases and J dropped 9 bases, with 17 bases sitting between them. CDR3 in amino acids: CASSPRDIGGSPLHF. The CDR3 DNA reads TGTGCCAGCAGCCCCCGGGACATTGGGGGTTCACCCCTCCACTTT.

This rearrangement joins TRBV6-5 to TRBJ1-4; 9 bases line up with TRBD1. The V gene end was trimmed by 6 bases and the J gene end by 5 bases; junction bases not matched to a gene: 1. Germline CDR1 MNHEY, CDR2 SVGAGI. The CDR3 length is 13 residues. The CDR3 DNA reads TGTGCCAGCAGGACAGGGGGGAATGAAAAACTGTTTTTT. Translating gives CASRTGGNEKLFF.

V and J are TRBV9 and TRBJ2-1; 13 bases align to TRBD2. The CDR3 consists of 16 residues. The V segment lost 1 base and the J segment 7 bases; nucleotides outside the gene matches: 5. Germline CDR1 is SGDLS and CDR2 is YYNGEE. The CDR3 DNA is TGTGCCAGCAGCGTATCACTAGCGGGGGGGATGAATGAGCAGTTCTTC. Its translation is CASSVSLAGGMNEQFF.

This clone was observed once. The V call is TRBV4-1, the J call TRBJ2-7; D tentatively fits TRBD1 or TRBD2 (5 bases each). Trimming stripped 0 bases from V and 0 bases from J, with 12 bases between. This CDR3 is 16 amino acids long. CDR1 and CDR2 (germline): MGHRA, YSYEKL. In DNA form, the CDR3 reads TGCGCCAGCAGCCAAGACCCTTCAGGGACCTCCTACGAGCAGTACTTC. Its protein product is CASSQDPSGTSYEQYF.

V usage is TRBV6-5 and J usage is TRBJ2-5; D not certain. V shed 6 bases and J shed 1 base, with 9 bases lying between them. CDR1 and CDR2 from the germline V gene are MNHEY and SVGAGI. This CDR3 contains 13 residues. CDR3 loop: CASRTFGQETQYF. In nucleotides, the CDR3 is TGTGCCAGCAGGACCTTTGGCCAAGAGACCCAGTACTTC.

The J gene is TRBJ1-2, the V gene TRBV19; 10 bases are a match to TRBD1. V lost 3 bases to trimming and J lost 0 bases; unmatched junction nucleotides: 4. The CDR3 contains 16 residues. Germline CDR1 reads LNHDA; CDR2 reads SQIVND (reference sequence). The CDR3 loop is CASSMWGTGANYGYTF. The CDR3 DNA reads as TGTGCCAGTAGTATGTGGGGGACAGGGGCTAACTATGGCTACACCTTC.

The table lists this clone with a count of one. The chain couples TRBV9 to TRBJ2-7; D call uncertain. The V end was cut by 2 bases, the J end by 7 bases, with 10 bases between. This CDR3 has 12 residues. In germline, CDR1 is SGDLS, CDR2 YYNGEE. The CDR3, as DNA: TGTGCCAGCAGCGTTGGGTTTGGGGAGCAGTACTTC. This gives the protein CASSVGFGEQYF.

J is TRBJ2-5 and V is TRBV11-2; D may be TRBD1 or TRBD2 (5 bases each). Trimming took 1 base from V and 5 from J, leaving 8 bases between them. Germline CDR1 reads SGHAT; CDR2 reads FQNNGV. This CDR3 region has 13 residues. The CDR3 here is CASSLAGAETQYF. The DNA of the CDR3 is TGTGCCAGCAGCTTAGCCGGGGCTGAGACCCAGTACTTC.

The chain is built from TRBV19 and TRBJ2-3; D not certain. Germline loops: CDR1 LNHDA, CDR2 SQIVND (reference sequence). Trimming cost V 4 bases and J 5 bases, with 4 bases left between them. The CDR3 contains 11 residues. CDR3 DNA: TGTGCCAGTAGTACGATAGATACGCAGTATTTT. Translation gives CASSTIDTQYF.

This sequence joins TRBV5-1 and TRBJ2-7; perhaps TRBD1 as D (6 bases). Trimming left V 1 base short and J 0 bases short, with 8 bases between. The CDR3 totals 14 residues. Germline V gives CDR1 SGHRS, CDR2 YFSETQ. Here the CDR3 DNA reads TGCGCCAGCAGCTTGTGGGACACCTCCTACGAGCAGTACTTC. This encodes CASSLWDTSYEQYF.

CDR3 nucleotide sequence: TGTGCCAGCTCGGGGACAGCACAAGAGACCCAGTACTTC. This codes for CASSGTAQETQYF. The chain carries TRBV18 and TRBJ2-5; 7 bases agree with TRBD1. Germline-derived CDR1 and CDR2 are KGHSH and LQKENI. This CDR3 contains 13 residues. The ends lost 6 bases at V and 2 bases at J; junction bases unmatched: 3.

The chain is built from TRBV5-1 and TRBJ1-4; D is unclear. The CDR3 sequence is 15 residues long. Trimming left V 4 bases short and J 0 bases short, with 10 bases between. Germline values: CDR1 SGHRS, CDR2 YFSETQ. CDR3 region: CASSPNTATNEKLFF. CDR3 in DNA: TGCGCCAGCAGCCCGAACACAGCAACTAATGAAAAACTGTTTTTT.